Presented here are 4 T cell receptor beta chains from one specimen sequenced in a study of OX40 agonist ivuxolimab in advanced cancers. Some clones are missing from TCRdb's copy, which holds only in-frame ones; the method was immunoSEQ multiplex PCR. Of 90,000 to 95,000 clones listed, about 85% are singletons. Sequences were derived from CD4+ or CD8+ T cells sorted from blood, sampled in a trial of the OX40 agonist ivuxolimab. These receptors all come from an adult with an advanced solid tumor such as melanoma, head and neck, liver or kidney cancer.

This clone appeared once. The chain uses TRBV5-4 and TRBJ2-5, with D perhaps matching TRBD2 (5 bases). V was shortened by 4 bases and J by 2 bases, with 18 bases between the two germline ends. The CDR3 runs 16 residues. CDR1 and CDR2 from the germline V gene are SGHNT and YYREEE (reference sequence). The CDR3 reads CASSPALTGTQETQYF. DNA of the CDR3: TGTGCCAGCAGCCCAGCCCTAACGGGAACACAAGAGACCCAGTACTTC.

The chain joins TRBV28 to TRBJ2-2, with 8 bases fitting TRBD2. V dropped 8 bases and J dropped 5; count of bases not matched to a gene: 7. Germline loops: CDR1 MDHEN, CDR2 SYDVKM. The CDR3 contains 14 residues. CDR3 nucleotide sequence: TGTGCCAGCGACGGGGGGGCGCGGACCGGGGAGCTGTTTTTT. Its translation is CASDGGARTGELFF.

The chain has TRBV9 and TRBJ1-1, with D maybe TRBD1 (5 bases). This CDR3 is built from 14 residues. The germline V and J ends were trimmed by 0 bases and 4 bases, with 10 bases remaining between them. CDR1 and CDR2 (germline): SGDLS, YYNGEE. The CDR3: CASSVAPGGTEAFF. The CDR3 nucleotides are TGTGCCAGCAGCGTAGCCCCGGGGGGCACTGAAGCTTTCTTT.

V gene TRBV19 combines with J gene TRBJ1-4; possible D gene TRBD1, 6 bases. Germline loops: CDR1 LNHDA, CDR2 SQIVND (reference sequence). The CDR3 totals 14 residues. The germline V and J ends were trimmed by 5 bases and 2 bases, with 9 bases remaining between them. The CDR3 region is CASSWTATNEKLFF. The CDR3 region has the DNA TGTGCCAGTAGTTGGACAGCTACTAATGAAAAACTGTTTTTT.